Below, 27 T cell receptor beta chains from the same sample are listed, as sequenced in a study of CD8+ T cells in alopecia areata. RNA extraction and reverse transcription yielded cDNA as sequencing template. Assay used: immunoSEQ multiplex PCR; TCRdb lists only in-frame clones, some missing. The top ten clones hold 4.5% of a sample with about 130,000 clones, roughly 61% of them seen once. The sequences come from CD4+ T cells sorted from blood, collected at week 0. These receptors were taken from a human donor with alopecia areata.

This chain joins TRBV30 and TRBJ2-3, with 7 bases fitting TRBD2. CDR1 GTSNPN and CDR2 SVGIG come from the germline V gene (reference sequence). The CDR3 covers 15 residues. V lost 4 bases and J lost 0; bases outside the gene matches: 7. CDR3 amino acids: CAWNGLAVSTDTQYF. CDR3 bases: TGTGCCTGGAATGGCCTAGCGGTTAGCACAGATACGCAGTATTTT.

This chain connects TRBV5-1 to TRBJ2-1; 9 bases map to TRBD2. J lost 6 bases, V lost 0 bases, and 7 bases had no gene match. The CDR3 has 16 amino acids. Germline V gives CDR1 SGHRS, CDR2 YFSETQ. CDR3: CASSLAGREGRNEQFF. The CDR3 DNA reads TGCGCCAGCAGCTTGGCCGGGCGGGAGGGCCGCAATGAGCAGTTCTTC.

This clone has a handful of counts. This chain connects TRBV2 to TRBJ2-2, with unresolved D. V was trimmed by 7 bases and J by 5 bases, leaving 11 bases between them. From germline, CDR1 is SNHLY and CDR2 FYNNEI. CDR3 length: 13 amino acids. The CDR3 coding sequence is TGTGCCAGCAAACCCGACGGGACCGGGGAGCTGTTTTTT. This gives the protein CASKPDGTGELFF.

CDR3 sequence reads: CASSAGLENNEQFF. Here the CDR3 DNA reads TGCGCCAGCAGCGCGGGACTAGAGAACAATGAGCAGTTCTTC. The rearrangement uses TRBV5-1 and TRBJ2-1; 8 bases fit TRBD2. The CDR3 length is 14 residues. V lost 4 bases and J lost 5; bases outside the gene matches: 5. Germline values: CDR1 SGHRS, CDR2 YFSETQ.

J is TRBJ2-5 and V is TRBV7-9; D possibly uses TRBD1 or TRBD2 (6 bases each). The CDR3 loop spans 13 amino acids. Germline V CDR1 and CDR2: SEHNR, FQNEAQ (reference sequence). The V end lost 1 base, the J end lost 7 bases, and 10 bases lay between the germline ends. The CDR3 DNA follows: TGTGCCAGCAGCTTAGAAGGAGGGGGGACCCAGTACTTC. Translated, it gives CASSLEGGGTQYF.

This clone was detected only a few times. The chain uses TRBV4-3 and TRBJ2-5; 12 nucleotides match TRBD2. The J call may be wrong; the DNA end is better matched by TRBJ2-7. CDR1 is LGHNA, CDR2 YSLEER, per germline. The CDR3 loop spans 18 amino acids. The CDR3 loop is CASSQDSASGRAAYEQYF. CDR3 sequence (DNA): TGCGCCAGCAGCCAAGATTCGGCTAGCGGGAGGGCAGCCTACGAGCAGTACTTC.

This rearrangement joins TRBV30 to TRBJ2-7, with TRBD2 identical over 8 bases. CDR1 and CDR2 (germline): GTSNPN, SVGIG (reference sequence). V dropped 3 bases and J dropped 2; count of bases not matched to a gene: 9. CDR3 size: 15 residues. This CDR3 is CAWSPGGGGPYEQYF. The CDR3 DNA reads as TGTGCCTGGAGCCCGGGGGGCGGGGGGCCCTACGAGCAGTACTTC.

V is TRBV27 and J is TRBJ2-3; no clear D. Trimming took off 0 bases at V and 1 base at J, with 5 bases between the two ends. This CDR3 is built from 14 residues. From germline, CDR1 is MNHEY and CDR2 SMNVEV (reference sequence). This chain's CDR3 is CASSLSAGTDTQYF. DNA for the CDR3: TGTGCCAGCAGTTTATCGGCGGGCACAGATACGCAGTATTTT.

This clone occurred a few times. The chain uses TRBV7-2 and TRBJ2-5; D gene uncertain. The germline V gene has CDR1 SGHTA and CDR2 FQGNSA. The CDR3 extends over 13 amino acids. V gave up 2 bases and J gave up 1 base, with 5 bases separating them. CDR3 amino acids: CASSLSTQETQYF. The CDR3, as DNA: TGTGCCAGCAGCTTATCAACCCAAGAGACCCAGTACTTC.

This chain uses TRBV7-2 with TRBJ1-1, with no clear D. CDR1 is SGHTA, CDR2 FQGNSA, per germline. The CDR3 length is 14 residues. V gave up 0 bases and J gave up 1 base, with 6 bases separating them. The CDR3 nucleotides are TGTGCCAGCAGCTTAGCGGGCAGGAACACTGAAGCTTTCTTT. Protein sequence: CASSLAGRNTEAFF.

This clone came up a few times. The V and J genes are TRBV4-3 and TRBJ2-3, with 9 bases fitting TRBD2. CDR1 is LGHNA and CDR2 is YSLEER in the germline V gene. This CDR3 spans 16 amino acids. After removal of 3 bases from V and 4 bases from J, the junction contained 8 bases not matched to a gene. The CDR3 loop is CASSQETSGDADTQYF. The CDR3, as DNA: TGCGCCAGCAGCCAGGAGACTAGCGGAGATGCAGATACGCAGTATTTT.

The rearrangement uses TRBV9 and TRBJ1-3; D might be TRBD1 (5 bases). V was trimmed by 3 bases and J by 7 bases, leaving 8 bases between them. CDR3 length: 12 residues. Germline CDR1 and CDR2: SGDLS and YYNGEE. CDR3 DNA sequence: TGTGCCAGCAGCGCTTGGGGCAACACCATATATTTT. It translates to CASSAWGNTIYF.

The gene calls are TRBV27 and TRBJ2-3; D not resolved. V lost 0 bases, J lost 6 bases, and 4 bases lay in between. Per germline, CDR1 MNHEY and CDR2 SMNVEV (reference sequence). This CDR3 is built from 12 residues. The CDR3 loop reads CASSLSGDTQYF. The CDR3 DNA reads TGTGCCAGCAGTTTATCAGGGGATACGCAGTATTTT.

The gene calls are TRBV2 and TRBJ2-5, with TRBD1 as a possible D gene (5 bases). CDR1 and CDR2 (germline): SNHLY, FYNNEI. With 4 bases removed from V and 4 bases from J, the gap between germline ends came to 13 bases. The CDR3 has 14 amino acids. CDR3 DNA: TGTGCCAGCAGTGTAGGCCAGGGTGGAGAGACCCAGTACTTC. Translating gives CASSVGQGGETQYF.

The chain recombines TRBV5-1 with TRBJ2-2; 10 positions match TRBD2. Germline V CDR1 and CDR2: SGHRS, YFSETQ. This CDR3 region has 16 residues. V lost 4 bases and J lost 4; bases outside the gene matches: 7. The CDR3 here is CASSGTSDGFTGELFF. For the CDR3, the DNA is TGCGCCAGCAGCGGGACTAGCGATGGTTTCACCGGGGAGCTGTTTTTT.

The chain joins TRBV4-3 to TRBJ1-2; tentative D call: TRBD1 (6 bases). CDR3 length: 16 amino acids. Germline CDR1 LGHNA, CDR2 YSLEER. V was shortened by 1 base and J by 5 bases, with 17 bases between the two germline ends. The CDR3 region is CASSQAPKEGVYGYTF. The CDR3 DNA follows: TGCGCCAGCAGCCAAGCTCCCAAGGAGGGGGTATATGGCTACACCTTC.

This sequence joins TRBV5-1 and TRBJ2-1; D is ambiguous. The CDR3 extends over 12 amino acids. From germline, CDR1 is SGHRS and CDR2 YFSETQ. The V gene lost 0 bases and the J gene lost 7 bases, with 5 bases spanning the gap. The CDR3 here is CASSLARNEQFF. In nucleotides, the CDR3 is TGCGCCAGCAGCTTGGCCCGTAATGAGCAGTTCTTC.

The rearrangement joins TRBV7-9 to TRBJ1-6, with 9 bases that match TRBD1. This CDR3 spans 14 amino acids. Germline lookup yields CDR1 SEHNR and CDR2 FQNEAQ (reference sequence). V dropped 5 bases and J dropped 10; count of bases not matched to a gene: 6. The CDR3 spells CASSPGQGGSPLHF. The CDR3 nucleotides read TGTGCCAGCAGCCCGGGACAGGGTGGCTCACCCCTCCACTTT.

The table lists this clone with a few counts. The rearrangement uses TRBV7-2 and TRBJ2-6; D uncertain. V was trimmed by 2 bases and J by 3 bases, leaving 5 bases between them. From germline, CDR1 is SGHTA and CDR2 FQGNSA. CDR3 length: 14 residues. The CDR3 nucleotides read TGTGCCAGCAGCTTAAACAATGGGGCCAACGTCCTGACTTTC. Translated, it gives CASSLNNGANVLTF.

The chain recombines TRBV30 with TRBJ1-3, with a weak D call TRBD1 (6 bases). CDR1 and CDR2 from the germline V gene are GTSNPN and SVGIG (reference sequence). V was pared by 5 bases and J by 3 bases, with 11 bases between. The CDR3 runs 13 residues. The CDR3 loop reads CAWGGQLGNTIYF. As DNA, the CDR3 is TGTGCCTGGGGTGGACAGCTTGGAAACACCATATATTTT.

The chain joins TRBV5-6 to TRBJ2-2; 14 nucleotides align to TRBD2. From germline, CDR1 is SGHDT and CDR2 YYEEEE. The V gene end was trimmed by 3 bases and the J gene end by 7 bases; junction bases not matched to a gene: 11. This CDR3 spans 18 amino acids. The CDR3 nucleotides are TGTGCCAGCAGCTCTCCGGGACTAGCGGGAGCCCTAGTCGGGGAGCTGTTTTTT. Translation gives CASSSPGLAGALVGELFF.

This CDR3 is CAWSVLGRYEQYF. CDR3 bases: TGTGCCTGGAGTGTTCTGGGGCGCTACGAGCAGTACTTC. The rearrangement joins TRBV30 to TRBJ2-7; D may be TRBD1 (5 bases). In germline, CDR1 is GTSNPN, CDR2 SVGIG (reference sequence). V was trimmed by 0 bases and J by 3 bases, leaving 9 bases between them. CDR3 length equals 13 residues.

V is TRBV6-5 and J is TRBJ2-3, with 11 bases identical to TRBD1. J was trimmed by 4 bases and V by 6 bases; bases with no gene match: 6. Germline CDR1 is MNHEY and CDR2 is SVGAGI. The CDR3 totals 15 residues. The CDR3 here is CASSPGTGGPDTQYF. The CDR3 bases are TGTGCCAGCAGCCCCGGGACAGGGGGTCCAGATACGCAGTATTTT.

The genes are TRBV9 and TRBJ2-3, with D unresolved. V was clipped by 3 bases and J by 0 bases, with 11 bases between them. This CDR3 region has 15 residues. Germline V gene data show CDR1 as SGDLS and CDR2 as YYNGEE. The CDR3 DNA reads TGTGCCAGCAGCGCCCTTGGCGGTAGCACAGATACGCAGTATTTT. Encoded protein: CASSALGGSTDTQYF.

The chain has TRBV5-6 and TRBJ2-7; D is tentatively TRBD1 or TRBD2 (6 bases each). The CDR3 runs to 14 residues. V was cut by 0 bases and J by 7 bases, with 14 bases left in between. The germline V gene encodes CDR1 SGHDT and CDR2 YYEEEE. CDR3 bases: TGTGCCAGCAGCTTGGGTCGACGGGGGCAAGAGCAGTACTTC. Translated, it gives CASSLGRRGQEQYF.

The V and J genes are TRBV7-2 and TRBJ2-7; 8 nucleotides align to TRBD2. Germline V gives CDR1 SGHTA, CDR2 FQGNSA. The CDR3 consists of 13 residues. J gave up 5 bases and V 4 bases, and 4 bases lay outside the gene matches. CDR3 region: CASSSGGGDEQYF. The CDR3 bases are TGTGCCAGCAGCTCCGGGGGGGGCGACGAGCAGTACTTC.

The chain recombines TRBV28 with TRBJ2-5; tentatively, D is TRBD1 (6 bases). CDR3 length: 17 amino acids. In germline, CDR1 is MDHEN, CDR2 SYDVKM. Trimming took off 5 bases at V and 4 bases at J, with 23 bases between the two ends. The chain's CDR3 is CASSPSDSPPPGETQYF. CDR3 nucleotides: TGTGCCAGCAGTCCGTCGGACAGCCCACCCCCGGGAGAGACCCAGTACTTC.